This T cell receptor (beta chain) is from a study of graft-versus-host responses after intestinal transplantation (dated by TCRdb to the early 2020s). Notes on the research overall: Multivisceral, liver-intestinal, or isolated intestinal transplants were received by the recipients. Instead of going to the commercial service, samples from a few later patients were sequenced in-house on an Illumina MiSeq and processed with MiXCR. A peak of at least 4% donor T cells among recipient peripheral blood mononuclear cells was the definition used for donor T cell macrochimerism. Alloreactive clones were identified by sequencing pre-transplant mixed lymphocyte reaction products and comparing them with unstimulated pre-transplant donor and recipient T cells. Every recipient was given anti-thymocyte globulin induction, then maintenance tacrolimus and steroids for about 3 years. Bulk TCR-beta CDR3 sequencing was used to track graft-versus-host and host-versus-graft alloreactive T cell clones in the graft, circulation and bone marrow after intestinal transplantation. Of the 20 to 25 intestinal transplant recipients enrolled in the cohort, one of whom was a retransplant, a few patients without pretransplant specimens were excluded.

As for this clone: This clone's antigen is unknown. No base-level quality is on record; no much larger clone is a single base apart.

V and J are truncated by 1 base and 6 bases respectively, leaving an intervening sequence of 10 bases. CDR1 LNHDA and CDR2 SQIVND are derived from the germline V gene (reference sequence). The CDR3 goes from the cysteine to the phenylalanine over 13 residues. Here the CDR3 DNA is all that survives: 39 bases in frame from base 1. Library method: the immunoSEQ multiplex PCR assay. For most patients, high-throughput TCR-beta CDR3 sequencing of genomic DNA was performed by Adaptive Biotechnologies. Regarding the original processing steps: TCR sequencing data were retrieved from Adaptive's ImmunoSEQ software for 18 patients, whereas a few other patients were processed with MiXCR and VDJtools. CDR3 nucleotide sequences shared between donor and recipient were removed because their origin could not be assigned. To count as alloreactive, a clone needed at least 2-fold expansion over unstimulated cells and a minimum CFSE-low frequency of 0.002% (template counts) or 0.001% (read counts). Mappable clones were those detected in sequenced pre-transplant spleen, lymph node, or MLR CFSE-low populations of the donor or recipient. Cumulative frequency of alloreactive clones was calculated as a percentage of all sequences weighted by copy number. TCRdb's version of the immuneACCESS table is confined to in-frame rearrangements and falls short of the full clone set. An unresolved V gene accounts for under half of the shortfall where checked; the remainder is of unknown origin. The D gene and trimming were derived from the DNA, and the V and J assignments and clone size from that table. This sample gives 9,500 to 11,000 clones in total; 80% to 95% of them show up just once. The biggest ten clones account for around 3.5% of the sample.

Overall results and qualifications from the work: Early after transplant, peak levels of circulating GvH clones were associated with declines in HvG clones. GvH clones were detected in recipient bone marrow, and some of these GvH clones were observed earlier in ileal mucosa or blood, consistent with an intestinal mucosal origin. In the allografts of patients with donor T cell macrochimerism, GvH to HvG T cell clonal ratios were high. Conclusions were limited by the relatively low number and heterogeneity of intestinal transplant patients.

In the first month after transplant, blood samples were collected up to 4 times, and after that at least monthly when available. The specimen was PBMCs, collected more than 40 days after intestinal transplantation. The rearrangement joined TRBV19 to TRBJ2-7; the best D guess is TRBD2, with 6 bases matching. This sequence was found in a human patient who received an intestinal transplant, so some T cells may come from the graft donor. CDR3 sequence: CASSIGGGSEQYF. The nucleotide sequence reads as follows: TGTGCCAGTAGTATAGGCGGAGGGAGCGAGCAGTACTTC.